What follows are 26 T cell receptor beta chains derived from one specimen sequenced in a study of OX40 agonist ivuxolimab in advanced cancers. Library creation used the immunoSEQ multiplex PCR assay. TCRdb re-hosts the immuneACCESS table, in-frame sequences only. Its copies lack some clones; in the studies checked, an unresolved V gene accounts for under half of them, and the cause for the rest is not known. The sample has about 31,000 clones on record, roughly 87% of them singletons. The top ten constitute about 22% of the sample. Sequencing was performed on CD4+ or CD8+ T cells sorted from blood, taken in a trial of the OX40 agonist ivuxolimab. Receptor source: an adult with an advanced solid tumor such as melanoma, head and neck, liver or kidney cancer.

A few counts support this clone. V is TRBV18 and J is TRBJ2-7; 9 nucleotides match TRBD1. The CDR3 length is 14 residues. Germline V gives CDR1 KGHSH, CDR2 LQKENI. After removal of 8 bases from V and 6 bases from J, the junction contained 11 bases not matched to a gene. The CDR3 is CASREGQGFFEQYF. DNA of the CDR3: TGTGCCAGCCGAGAGGGACAGGGTTTTTTCGAGCAGTACTTC.

This clone came up once. V and J are TRBV11-2 and TRBJ2-7; the match to TRBD2 covers 12 bases. Trimming took 5 bases from V and 1 from J; bases not matched to a gene: 9. The CDR3 has 17 amino acids. Germline CDR1 SGHAT, CDR2 FQNNGV. CDR3 sequence reads: CASSAGTSGLRSYEQYF. CDR3 sequence (DNA): TGTGCCAGCAGCGCGGGGACTAGCGGGCTCCGATCCTACGAGCAGTACTTC. Together with reference TRBV11-2 and TRBJ2-7, the CDR3 gives the full variable domain: EAGVAQSPRYKIIEKRQSVAFWCNPISGHATLYWYQQILGQGPKLLIQFQNNGVVDDSQLPKDRFSAERLKGVDSTLKIQPAKLEDSAVYLCASSAGTSGLRSYEQYFGPGTRLTVT.

The chain carries TRBV5-6 and TRBJ2-1; 9 nucleotides match TRBD1. The CDR3 covers 16 residues. V shed 3 bases, J shed 5 bases, and the junction held 9 bases outside the gene matches. The germline CDR1 and CDR2 sequences are SGHDT and YYEEEE. The CDR3 region has the DNA TGTGCCAGCAGCTCCGAGACAGGGGGGGTACACAATGAGCAGTTCTTC. This sequence encodes CASSSETGGVHNEQFF.

The CDR3 spells CASSVSGTSYNEQFF. CDR3 sequence (DNA): TGTGCCAGTAGTGTTAGCGGGACATCCTACAATGAGCAGTTCTTC. V is TRBV19 and J is TRBJ2-1; 8 positions match TRBD2. The CDR3 is 15 residues long. V dropped 5 bases and J dropped 1; count of bases not matched to a gene: 4. From germline, CDR1 is LNHDA and CDR2 SQIVND (reference sequence).

The V call is TRBV5-5, the J call TRBJ1-2; D is perhaps TRBD1 (5 bases). The CDR3 has 13 amino acids. V lost 4 bases and J 5 bases, leaving 12 bases between the germline ends. Germline lookup yields CDR1 SGHKS and CDR2 YYEKEE (reference sequence). The CDR3 reads CASSRDGRYGYTF. CDR3 coding DNA: TGTGCCAGCAGCCGGGACGGCCGATATGGCTACACCTTC.

The chain has TRBV6-5 and TRBJ1-5, with D perhaps matching TRBD1 (5 bases). The V and J ends lost 2 bases and 6 bases respectively, with 17 bases between them. The CDR3 length is 16 residues. Germline loops: CDR1 MNHEY, CDR2 SVGAGI. CDR3 residues: CASSYRGGVTGQPQHF. CDR3 DNA sequence: TGTGCCAGCAGTTACAGAGGAGGGGTGACGGGTCAGCCCCAGCATTTT.

This chain connects TRBV19 to TRBJ2-6; D remains unclear. The germline V gene has CDR1 LNHDA and CDR2 SQIVND (reference sequence). The CDR3 spans 15 residues. V lost 3 bases and J 0 bases, leaving 6 bases between the germline ends. The CDR3 DNA sequence: TGTGCCAGTAGTATCCACTACTCTGGGGCCAACGTCCTGACTTTC. This codes for CASSIHYSGANVLTF.

This clone was seen just once. The genes are TRBV30 and TRBJ1-3; D unclear. This CDR3 spans 10 amino acids. CDR1 and CDR2 (germline): GTSNPN, SVGIG (reference sequence). Trimming left V 8 bases short and J 5 bases short, with 7 bases between. In DNA, the CDR3 is TGTGCCGGGTTTCGAAACACCATATATTTT. Translating it yields CAGFRNTIYF.

The J gene is TRBJ2-5, the V gene TRBV7-6; D not certain. CDR3 length equals 11 residues. CDR1 and CDR2 from the germline V gene are SGHVS and FNYEAQ. Trimming removed 4 bases at V and 4 bases at J, with 4 bases between. The CDR3 spells CASSSRETQYF. In nucleotides, the CDR3 is TGTGCCAGCAGCTCCCGAGAGACCCAGTACTTC.

This rearrangement joins TRBV5-6 to TRBJ2-1; 9 bases match TRBD1. The length of the CDR3 is 16 residues. The V segment lost 4 bases and the J segment 4 bases; nucleotides outside the gene matches: 9. Germline values: CDR1 SGHDT, CDR2 YYEEEE. DNA of the CDR3: TGTGCCAGCAGCCGCCCCGGGACAGGGCAATACAATGAGCAGTTCTTC. Its translation: CASSRPGTGQYNEQFF. Complete variable domain (other parts from reference TRBV5-6 and TRBJ2-1): DAGVTQSPTHLIKTRGQQVTLRCSPKSGHDTVSWYQQALGQGPQFIFQYYEEEERQRGNFPDRFSGHQFPNYSSELNVNALLLGDSALYLCASSRPGTGQYNEQFFGPGTRLTVL.

The CDR3 sequence is CASSLGKGVLRGELFF. The CDR3 region has the DNA TGTGCCAGCAGCTTAGGAAAAGGGGTCCTTCGCGGGGAGCTGTTTTTT. V gene TRBV7-2 combines with J gene TRBJ2-2, with D maybe TRBD1 (5 bases). Deletions cut 1 base from V and 7 bases from J, with 16 bases between. The germline V gene encodes CDR1 SGHTA and CDR2 FQGNSA. This CDR3 region has 16 residues.

The rearrangement joins TRBV6-5 to TRBJ2-7; D is uncertain. The CDR3 is 14 residues long. Germline V gene sequence: CDR1 MNHEY, CDR2 SVGAGI. V lost 5 bases and J 2 bases, leaving 13 bases between the germline ends. CDR3 amino acids: CASSERRTPYEQYF. The CDR3 coding sequence is TGTGCCAGCAGTGAAAGACGGACCCCCTACGAGCAGTACTTC.

The gene calls are TRBV11-2 and TRBJ2-3; 11 bases are a match to TRBD1. This CDR3 is 16 amino acids long. Per germline, CDR1 SGHAT and CDR2 FQNNGV. Trimming removed 6 bases from V and 5 bases from J; junction bases left unmatched: 10. The CDR3 DNA sequence: TGTGCCAGCAGACCCCCGGGACAGGGGGTGAGAGATACGCAGTATTTT. Its translation: CASRPPGQGVRDTQYF.

The genes are TRBV27 and TRBJ2-2; the match to TRBD2 covers 9 bases. This CDR3 comprises 18 residues. Germline V gene lookup returns CDR1 MNHEY and CDR2 SMNVEV (reference sequence). With V trimmed by 2 bases and J by 7 bases, 14 bases remained unmatched. CDR3 nucleotide sequence: TGTGCCAGCAGTTTAGCTTTTGGCGGGAGGGCCCTCGGCGGGGAGCTGTTTTTT. It encodes CASSLAFGGRALGGELFF.

With regard to this clone: This same CDR3 is encoded by further DNA sequences in the sample. This rearrangement joins TRBV2 to TRBJ1-5; 7 bases match TRBD1. Germline lookup yields CDR1 SNHLY and CDR2 FYNNEI. This CDR3 is 14 amino acids long. J gave up 6 bases and V 4 bases, and 6 bases lay outside the gene matches. The CDR3 coding sequence is TGTGCCAGCAGTGTGGCTCAGGGGGGTCAGCCCCAGCATTTT. This translates into CASSVAQGGQPQHF.

This clone was observed a handful of times. The V and J genes are TRBV6-1 and TRBJ2-7; D perhaps matches TRBD1 (6 bases). The CDR3 consists of 11 residues. CDR1 is MNHNS and CDR2 is SASEGT in the germline V gene. With 7 bases removed from V and 3 bases from J, the gap between germline ends came to 7 bases. CDR3 sequence (DNA): TGTGCCAGCAAACAGGGCTACGAGCAGTACTTC. This encodes CASKQGYEQYF.

This chain links TRBV4-1 with TRBJ1-2; weak D call: TRBD1 (6 bases). CDR3 length: 20 residues. Trimming cost V 5 bases and J 4 bases, with 32 bases left between them. Germline assignment: CDR1 MGHRA and CDR2 YSYEKL. CDR3 bases: TGCGCCAGCAGCTCGCCCCTGGGGGGGGGATCTAACAGGGACGGCTATGGCTACACCTTC. Protein: CASSSPLGGGSNRDGYGYTF.

The J gene is TRBJ2-7, the V gene TRBV27, with 11 positions matching TRBD1. The CDR3 is 14 amino acids. Looked up from germline, CDR1 is MNHEY and CDR2 is SMNVEV (reference sequence). Trimming cost V 0 bases and J 7 bases; bases outside gene matches: 2. For the CDR3, the DNA is TGTGCCAGCAGTTTATCGGACAGGGGGCGAGAGCAGTACTTC. Protein sequence: CASSLSDRGREQYF.

This chain links TRBV27 with TRBJ1-6, with 10 bases identical to TRBD1. V lost 6 bases to trimming and J lost 6 bases; unmatched junction nucleotides: 2. Germline V gene sequence: CDR1 MNHEY, CDR2 SMNVEV (reference sequence). The CDR3 runs to 14 residues. The DNA of the CDR3 is TGTGCCAGCAGCTGGGACAGGGGTAATTCACCCCTCCACTTT. Translating it yields CASSWDRGNSPLHF.

The chain employs TRBV19 and TRBJ2-7; D remains unclear. The germline CDR1 and CDR2 sequences are LNHDA and SQIVND (reference sequence). V lost 1 base to trimming and J lost 2 bases, with 12 bases between them. The CDR3 runs to 15 residues. CDR3 loop: CASSIGSRRPYEQYF. As DNA, the CDR3 is TGTGCCAGTAGTATAGGAAGCAGGCGGCCCTACGAGCAGTACTTC.

This clone was detected once. This chain links TRBV5-1 with TRBJ2-7; D is unresolved. V dropped 0 bases and J dropped 2 bases, with 9 bases sitting between them. The CDR3 covers 14 residues. Germline V gene lookup returns CDR1 SGHRS and CDR2 YFSETQ. CDR3 loop: CASSLVSGPYEQYF. The CDR3 region has the DNA TGCGCCAGCAGCTTGGTTTCGGGCCCCTACGAGCAGTACTTC.

This chain connects TRBV5-1 to TRBJ2-2; no clear D. The germline V and J ends were trimmed by 2 bases and 3 bases, with 5 bases remaining between them. This CDR3 is 13 amino acids long. Per the germline V gene, CDR1 is SGHRS and CDR2 is YFSETQ. The CDR3 DNA reads TGCGCCAGCAGCTTCCCGGACACCGGGGAGCTGTTTTTT. It codes for CASSFPDTGELFF.

This chain uses TRBV5-1 with TRBJ2-1, with D perhaps matching TRBD1 or TRBD2 (5 bases each). The V and J ends lost 0 bases and 1 base respectively, with 8 bases between them. The CDR3 contains 15 residues. Germline V lookup: CDR1 SGHRS, CDR2 YFSETQ. CDR3 sequence reads: CASSLGGGSYNEQFF. The CDR3 DNA reads TGCGCCAGCAGCTTGGGGGGCGGGTCCTACAATGAGCAGTTCTTC.

This chain links TRBV5-1 with TRBJ2-2, with 10 positions matching TRBD2. Germline CDR1 and CDR2: SGHRS and YFSETQ. J was trimmed by 4 bases and V by 4 bases; bases with no gene match: 7. The CDR3 is 16 residues long. CDR3 nucleotide sequence: TGCGCCAGCAGCCCTCCGGGACTAGCGAGCACCGGGGAGCTGTTTTTT. This gives the protein CASSPPGLASTGELFF. The full variable domain, rest sourced from reference TRBV5-1 and TRBJ2-2, is KAGVTQTPRYLIKTRGQQVTLSCSPISGHRSVSWYQQTPGQGLQFLFEYFSETQRNKGNFPGRFSGRQFSNSRSEMNVSTLELGDSALYLCASSPPGLASTGELFFGEGSRLTVL.

The V call is TRBV9, the J call TRBJ1-2; 9 bases line up with TRBD1. Germline CDR1 SGDLS, CDR2 YYNGEE. V lost 3 bases and J lost 2; bases outside the gene matches: 2. The CDR3 totals 14 residues. The DNA of the CDR3 is TGTGCCAGCAGCGCCGGACAGGGGAACTATGGCTACACCTTC. Protein: CASSAGQGNYGYTF.

The rearrangement uses TRBV6-5 and TRBJ2-5, with 7 bases identical to TRBD1. The DNA end favors TRBJ2-7, so the J call may be wrong. This CDR3 region has 15 residues. From germline, CDR1 is MNHEY and CDR2 SVGAGI. The CDR3 nucleotides are TGTGCCAGCAGGTCAGGGGGTACTTCGGCCTACGAGCAGTACTTC. It codes for CASRSGGTSAYEQYF.